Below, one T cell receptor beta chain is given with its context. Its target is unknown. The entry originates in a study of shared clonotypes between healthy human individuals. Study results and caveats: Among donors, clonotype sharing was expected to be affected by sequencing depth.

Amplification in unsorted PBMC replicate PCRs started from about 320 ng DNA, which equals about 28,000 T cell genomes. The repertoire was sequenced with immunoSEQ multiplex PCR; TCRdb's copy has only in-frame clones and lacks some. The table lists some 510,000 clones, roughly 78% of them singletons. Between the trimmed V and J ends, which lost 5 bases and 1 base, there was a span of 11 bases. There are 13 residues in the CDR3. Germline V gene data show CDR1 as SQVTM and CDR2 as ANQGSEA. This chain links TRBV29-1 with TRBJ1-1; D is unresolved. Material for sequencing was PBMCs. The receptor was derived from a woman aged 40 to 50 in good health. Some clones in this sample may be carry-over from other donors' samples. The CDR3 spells CSVSIQSNTEAFF. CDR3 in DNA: TGCAGCGTTTCCATACAATCGAACACTGAAGCTTTCTTT.